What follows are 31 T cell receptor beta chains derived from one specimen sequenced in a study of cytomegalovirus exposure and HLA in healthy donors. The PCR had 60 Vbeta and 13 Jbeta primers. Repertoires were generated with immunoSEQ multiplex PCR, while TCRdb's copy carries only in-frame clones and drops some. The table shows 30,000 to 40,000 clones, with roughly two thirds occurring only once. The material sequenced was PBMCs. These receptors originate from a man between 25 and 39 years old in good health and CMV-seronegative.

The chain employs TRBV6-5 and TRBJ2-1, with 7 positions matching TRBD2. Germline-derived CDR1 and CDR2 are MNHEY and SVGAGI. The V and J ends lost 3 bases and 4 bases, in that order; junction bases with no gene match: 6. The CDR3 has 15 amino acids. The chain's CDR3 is CASSYSSGGYNEQFF. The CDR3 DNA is TGTGCCAGCAGTTATTCTTCGGGGGGTTACAATGAGCAGTTCTTC.

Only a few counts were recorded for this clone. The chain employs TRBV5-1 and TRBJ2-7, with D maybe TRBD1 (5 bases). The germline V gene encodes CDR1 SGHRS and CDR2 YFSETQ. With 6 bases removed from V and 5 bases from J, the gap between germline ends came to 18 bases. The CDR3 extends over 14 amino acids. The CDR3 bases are TGCGCCAGCACTCTTAAGGGGCGCAGCGACGAGCAGTACTTC. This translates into CASTLKGRSDEQYF.

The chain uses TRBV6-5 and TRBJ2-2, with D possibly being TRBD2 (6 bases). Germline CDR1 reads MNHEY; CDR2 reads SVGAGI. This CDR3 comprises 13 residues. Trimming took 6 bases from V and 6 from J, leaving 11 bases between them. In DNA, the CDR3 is TGTGCCAGCAGGCGGGATAGCGCCGGGGAGCTGTTTTTT. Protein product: CASRRDSAGELFF.

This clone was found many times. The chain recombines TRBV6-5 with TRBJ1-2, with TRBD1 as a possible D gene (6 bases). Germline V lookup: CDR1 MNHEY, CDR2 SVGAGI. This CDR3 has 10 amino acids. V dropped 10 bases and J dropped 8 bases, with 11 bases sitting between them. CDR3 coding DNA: TGTGCCACTCGTAGGGGGGGCTACACCTTC. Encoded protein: CATRRGGYTF.

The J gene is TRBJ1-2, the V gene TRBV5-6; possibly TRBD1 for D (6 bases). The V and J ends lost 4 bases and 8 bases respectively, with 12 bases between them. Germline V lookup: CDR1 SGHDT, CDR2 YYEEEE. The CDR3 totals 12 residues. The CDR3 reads CASSRPGGGYTF. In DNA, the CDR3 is TGTGCCAGCAGCAGGCCTGGGGGCGGCTACACCTTC. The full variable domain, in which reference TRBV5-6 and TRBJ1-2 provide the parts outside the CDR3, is DAGVTQSPTHLIKTRGQQVTLRCSPKSGHDTVSWYQQALGQGPQFIFQYYEEEERQRGNFPDRFSGHQFPNYSSELNVNALLLGDSALYLCASSRPGGGYTFGSGTRLTVV.

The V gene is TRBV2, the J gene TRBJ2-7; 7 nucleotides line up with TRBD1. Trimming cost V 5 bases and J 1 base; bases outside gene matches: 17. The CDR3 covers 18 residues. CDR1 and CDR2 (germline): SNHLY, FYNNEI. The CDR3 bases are TGTGCCAGCAGTTTTAACGACTTCAGGGGGAATCCGTCCTACGAGCAGTACTTC. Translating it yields CASSFNDFRGNPSYEQYF.

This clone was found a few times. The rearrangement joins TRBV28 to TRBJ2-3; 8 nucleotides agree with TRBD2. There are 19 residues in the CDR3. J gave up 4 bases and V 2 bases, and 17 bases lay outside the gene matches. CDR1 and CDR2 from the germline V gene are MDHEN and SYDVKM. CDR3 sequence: CASSLSASRTGRAPDTQYF. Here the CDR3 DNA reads TGTGCCAGCAGTTTAAGCGCCTCGAGGACCGGGAGGGCCCCAGATACGCAGTATTTT. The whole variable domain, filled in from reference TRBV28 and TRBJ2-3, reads DVKVTQSSRYLVKRTGEKVFLECVQDMDHENMFWYRQDPGLGLRLIYFSYDVKMKEKGDIPEGYSVSREKKERFSLILESASTNQTSMYLCASSLSASRTGRAPDTQYFGPGTRLTVL.

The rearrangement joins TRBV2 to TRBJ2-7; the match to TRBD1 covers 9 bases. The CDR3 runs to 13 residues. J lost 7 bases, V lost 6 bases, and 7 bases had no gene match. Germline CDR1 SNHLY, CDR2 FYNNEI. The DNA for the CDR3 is TGTGCCAGCAGCTTACAGGGGGCGGGGGAGCAGTACTTC. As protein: CASSLQGAGEQYF.

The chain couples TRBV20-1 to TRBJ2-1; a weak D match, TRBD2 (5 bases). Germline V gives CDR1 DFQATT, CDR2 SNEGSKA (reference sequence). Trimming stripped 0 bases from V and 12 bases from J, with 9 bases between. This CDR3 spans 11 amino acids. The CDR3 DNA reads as TGCAGTGCTAGAGACGGGGATGGGCAGTTCTTC. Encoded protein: CSARDGDGQFF.

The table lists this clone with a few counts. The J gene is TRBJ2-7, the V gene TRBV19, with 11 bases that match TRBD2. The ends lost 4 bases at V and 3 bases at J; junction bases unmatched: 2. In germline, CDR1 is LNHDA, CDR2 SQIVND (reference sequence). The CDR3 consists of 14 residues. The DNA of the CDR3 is TGTGCCAGTAGTAGACTAGCGGGGAACTACGAGCAGTACTTC. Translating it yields CASSRLAGNYEQYF.

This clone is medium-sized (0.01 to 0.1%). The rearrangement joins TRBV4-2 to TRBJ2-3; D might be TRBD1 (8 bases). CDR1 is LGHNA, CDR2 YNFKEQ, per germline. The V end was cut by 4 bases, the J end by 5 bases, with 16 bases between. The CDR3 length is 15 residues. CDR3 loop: CASSPPDREGDTQYF. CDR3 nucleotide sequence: TGTGCCAGCAGCCCCCCGGACAGGGAGGGAGATACGCAGTATTTT.

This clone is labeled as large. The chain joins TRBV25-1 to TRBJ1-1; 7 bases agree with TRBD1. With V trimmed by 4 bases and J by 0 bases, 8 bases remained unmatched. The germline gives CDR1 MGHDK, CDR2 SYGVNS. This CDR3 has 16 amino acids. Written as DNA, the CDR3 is TGTGCCAGCAGTGCGTACTTGGGACAGATGAACACTGAAGCTTTCTTT. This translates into CASSAYLGQMNTEAFF.

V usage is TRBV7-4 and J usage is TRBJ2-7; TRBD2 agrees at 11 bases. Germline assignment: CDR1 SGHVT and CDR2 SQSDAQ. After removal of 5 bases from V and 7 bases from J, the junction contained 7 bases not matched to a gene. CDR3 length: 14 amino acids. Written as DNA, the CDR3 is TGTGCCAGCAGCACCCGACTAGCGGGAAGGGAGCAGTACTTC. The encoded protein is CASSTRLAGREQYF.

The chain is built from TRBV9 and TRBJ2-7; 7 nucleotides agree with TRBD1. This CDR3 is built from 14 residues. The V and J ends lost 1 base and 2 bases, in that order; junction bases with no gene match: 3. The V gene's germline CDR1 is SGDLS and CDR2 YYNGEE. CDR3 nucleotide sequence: TGTGCCAGCAGCGTACGACAGGGTCCCTACGAGCAGTACTTC. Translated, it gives CASSVRQGPYEQYF.

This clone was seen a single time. This chain's CDR3 is CASSIVGNYGYTF. CDR3 DNA sequence: TGTGCCAGTAGTATAGTCGGGAACTATGGCTACACCTTC. The chain recombines TRBV19 with TRBJ1-2; D gene unclear. The V end was cut by 1 base, the J end by 2 bases, with 5 bases between. This CDR3 comprises 13 residues. CDR1 and CDR2 (germline): LNHDA, SQIVND (reference sequence).

For the CDR3, the DNA is TGTGCCAGCAGCTTCGGTGGTCTCTACACCTTC. Its protein product is CASSFGGLYTF. The genes are TRBV5-4 and TRBJ1-2; D not certain. The CDR3 length is 11 residues. V was cut by 2 bases and J by 10 bases, with 9 bases left in between. Germline CDR1 and CDR2: SGHNT and YYREEE (reference sequence).

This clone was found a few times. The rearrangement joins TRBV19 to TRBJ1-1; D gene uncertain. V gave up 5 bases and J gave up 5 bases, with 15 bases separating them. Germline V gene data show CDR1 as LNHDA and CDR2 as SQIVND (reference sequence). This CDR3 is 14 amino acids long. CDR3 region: CASSSDWVGTEAFF. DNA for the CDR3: TGTGCCAGTAGTTCCGACTGGGTCGGGACTGAAGCTTTCTTT.

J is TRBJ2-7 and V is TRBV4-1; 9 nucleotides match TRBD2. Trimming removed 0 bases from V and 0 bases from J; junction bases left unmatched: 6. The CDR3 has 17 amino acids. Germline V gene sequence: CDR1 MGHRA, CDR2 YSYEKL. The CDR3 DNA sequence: TGCGCCAGCAGCCAAGAGACTAGCGGATTTAGCTCCTACGAGCAGTACTTC. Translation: CASSQETSGFSSYEQYF.

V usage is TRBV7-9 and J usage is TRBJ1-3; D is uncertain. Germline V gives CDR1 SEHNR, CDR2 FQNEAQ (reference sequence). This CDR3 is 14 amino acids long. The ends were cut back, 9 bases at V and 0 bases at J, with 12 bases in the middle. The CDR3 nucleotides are TGTGCCAGTAAGGGCGGAGGCTCTGGAAACACCATATATTTT. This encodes CASKGGGSGNTIYF.

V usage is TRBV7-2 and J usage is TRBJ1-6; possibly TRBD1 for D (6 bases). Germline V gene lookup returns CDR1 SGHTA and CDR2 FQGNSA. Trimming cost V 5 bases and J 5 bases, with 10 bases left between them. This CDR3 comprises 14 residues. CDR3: CASSEDRNNSPLHF. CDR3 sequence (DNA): TGTGCCAGCAGCGAAGACAGGAATAATTCACCCCTCCACTTT.

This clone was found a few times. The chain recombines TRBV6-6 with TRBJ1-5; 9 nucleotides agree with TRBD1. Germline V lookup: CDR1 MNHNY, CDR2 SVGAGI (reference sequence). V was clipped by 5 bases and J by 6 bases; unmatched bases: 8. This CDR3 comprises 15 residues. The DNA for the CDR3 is TGTGCCAGCAGTACCATGACAGGGGGGCTTCAGCCCCAGCATTTT. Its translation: CASSTMTGGLQPQHF.

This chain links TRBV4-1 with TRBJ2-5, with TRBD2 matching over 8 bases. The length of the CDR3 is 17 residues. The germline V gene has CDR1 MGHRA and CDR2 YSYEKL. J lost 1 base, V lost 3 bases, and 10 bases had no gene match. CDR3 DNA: TGCGCCAGCAGCCAGCGGGGGATAGCGGGGTTCCAAGAGACCCAGTACTTC. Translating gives CASSQRGIAGFQETQYF.

The CDR3 is CARRQQETQYF. The CDR3 coding sequence is TGTGCCAGACGACAGCAAGAGACCCAGTACTTC. The V and J genes are TRBV2 and TRBJ2-5, with a weak D call TRBD1 (5 bases). V was trimmed by 9 bases and J by 2 bases, leaving 7 bases between them. Looked up from germline, CDR1 is SNHLY and CDR2 is FYNNEI. The CDR3 has 11 amino acids.

The CDR3 DNA sequence: TGTGCCAGCAGCTTAGTGATTACGCGGGGCACTGAAGCTTTCTTT. This sequence encodes CASSLVITRGTEAFF. The chain couples TRBV11-2 to TRBJ1-1; D not certain. Trimming shortened V by 1 base and J by 4 bases, and 13 bases separated the two germline ends. This CDR3 is 15 amino acids long. Germline CDR1 and CDR2: SGHAT and FQNNGV.

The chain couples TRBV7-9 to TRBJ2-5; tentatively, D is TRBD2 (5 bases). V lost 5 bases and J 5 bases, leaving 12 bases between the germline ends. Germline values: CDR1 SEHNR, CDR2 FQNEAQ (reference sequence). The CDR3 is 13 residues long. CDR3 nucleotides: TGTGCCAGCAGCCAGCTAGCCATGGAGACCCAGTACTTC. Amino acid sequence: CASSQLAMETQYF.

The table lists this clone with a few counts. The CDR3 region is CSVDYAGTRTRGQYF. The CDR3, as DNA: TGCAGCGTTGACTATGCCGGGACTAGGACCAGGGGGCAGTACTTC. This chain uses TRBV29-1 with TRBJ2-7; TRBD2 aligns across 8 bases. The CDR3 extends over 15 amino acids. With V trimmed by 3 bases and J by 9 bases, 16 bases remained unmatched. Germline assignment: CDR1 SQVTM and CDR2 ANQGSEA.

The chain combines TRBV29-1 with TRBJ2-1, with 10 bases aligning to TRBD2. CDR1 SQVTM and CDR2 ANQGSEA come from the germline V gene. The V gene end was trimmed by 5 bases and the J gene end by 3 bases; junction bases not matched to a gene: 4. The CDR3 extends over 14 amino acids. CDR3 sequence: CSVLGLADYNEQFF. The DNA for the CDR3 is TGCAGCGTTTTAGGACTAGCGGACTACAATGAGCAGTTCTTC.

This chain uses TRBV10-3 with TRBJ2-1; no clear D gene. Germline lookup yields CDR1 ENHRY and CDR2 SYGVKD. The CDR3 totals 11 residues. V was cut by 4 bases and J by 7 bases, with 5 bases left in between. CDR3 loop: CAISARNEQFF. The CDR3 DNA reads TGTGCCATCAGTGCCCGGAATGAGCAGTTCTTC.

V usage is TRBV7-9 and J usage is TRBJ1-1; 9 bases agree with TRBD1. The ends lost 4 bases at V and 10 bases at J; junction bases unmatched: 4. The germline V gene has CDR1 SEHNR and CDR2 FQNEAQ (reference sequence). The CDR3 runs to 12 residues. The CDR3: CASSSRDRAAFF. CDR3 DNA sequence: TGTGCCAGCAGCTCCCGGGACAGGGCAGCTTTCTTT.

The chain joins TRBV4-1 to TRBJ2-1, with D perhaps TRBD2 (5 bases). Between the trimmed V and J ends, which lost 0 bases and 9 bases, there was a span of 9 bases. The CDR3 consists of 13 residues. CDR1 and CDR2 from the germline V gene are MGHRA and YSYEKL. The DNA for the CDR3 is TGCGCCAGCAGCCAAGAAAGGGAGAGTGAGCAGTTCTTC. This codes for CASSQERESEQFF.

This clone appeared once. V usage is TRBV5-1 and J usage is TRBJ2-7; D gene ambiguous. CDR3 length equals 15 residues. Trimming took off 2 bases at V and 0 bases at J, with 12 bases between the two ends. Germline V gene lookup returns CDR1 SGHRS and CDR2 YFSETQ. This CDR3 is CASSLSDTPSYEQYF. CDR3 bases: TGCGCCAGCAGCTTAAGCGATACGCCCTCCTACGAGCAGTACTTC.